These 17 T cell receptor beta chains originate from one sample sequenced in a study of blood T cell repertoires in COVID-19. The method was immunoSEQ multiplex PCR; TCRdb's version includes in-frame clones alone and lacks a portion of them. The data hold some 190,000 clones, with roughly 88% observed a single time. Material: peripheral blood. All receptors come from an elderly man with COVID-19, enrolled during active disease.

The rearrangement joins TRBV14 to TRBJ1-2; D not resolved. With 6 bases removed from V and 4 bases from J, the gap between germline ends came to 12 bases. This CDR3 has 13 amino acids. The germline CDR1 and CDR2 sequences are SGHDN and FVKESK. CDR3: CASSSDTFYGYTF. Here the CDR3 DNA reads TGTGCCAGCAGTTCCGACACATTCTATGGCTACACCTTC.

The gene calls are TRBV5-1 and TRBJ1-5; 7 bases map to TRBD1. The V and J ends lost 4 bases and 10 bases, in that order; junction bases with no gene match: 8. The V gene's germline CDR1 is SGHRS and CDR2 YFSETQ. The CDR3 runs 13 residues. CDR3 DNA sequence: TGCGCCAGCAGCGCTACAGGGGTTGGTCCCCAGCATTTT. Translated, it gives CASSATGVGPQHF.

The chain couples TRBV13 to TRBJ2-3; 14 nucleotides match TRBD2. The V gene end was trimmed by 4 bases and the J gene end by 3 bases; junction bases not matched to a gene: 6. The CDR3 spans 17 residues. Germline V gene data show CDR1 as PRHDT and CDR2 as FYEKMQ (reference sequence). CDR3 bases: TGTGCCAGCAGCTCTGGACTAGCGGGGGGCCTTACAGATACGCAGTATTTT. This translates into CASSSGLAGGLTDTQYF.

The J gene is TRBJ1-1, the V gene TRBV6-1; the D is unclear. This CDR3 has 15 residues. In germline, CDR1 is MNHNS, CDR2 SASEGT. V dropped 2 bases and J dropped 1 base, with 11 bases sitting between them. The CDR3 is CASSELGRTNTEAFF. CDR3 DNA sequence: TGTGCCAGCAGTGAATTGGGGAGAACGAACACTGAAGCTTTCTTT.

V and J are TRBV4-2 and TRBJ2-3; D is possibly TRBD2 (6 bases). Germline values: CDR1 LGHNA, CDR2 YNFKEQ. Between the trimmed V and J ends, which lost 2 bases and 0 bases, there was a span of 18 bases. The CDR3 consists of 18 residues. As DNA, the CDR3 is TGTGCCAGCAGCCAACAAGCTGGGGGTGGGACTAGCACAGATACGCAGTATTTT. Its translation is CASSQQAGGGTSTDTQYF.

J is TRBJ1-4 and V is TRBV7-9, with 8 bases that match TRBD1. This CDR3 contains 13 residues. Germline V gene lookup returns CDR1 SEHNR and CDR2 FQNEAQ (reference sequence). V dropped 5 bases and J dropped 8; count of bases not matched to a gene: 4. In DNA, the CDR3 is TGTGCCAGCAGCCGCGGACAGGGAGAAAAACTGTTTTTT. Translated, it gives CASSRGQGEKLFF.

The genes are TRBV27 and TRBJ2-3, with 12 bases lining up with TRBD2. J was trimmed by 0 bases and V by 5 bases; bases with no gene match: 12. The CDR3 length is 19 residues. The germline gives CDR1 MNHEY, CDR2 SMNVEV (reference sequence). CDR3 sequence reads: CASSPFTSGGPNSTDTQYF. CDR3 sequence (DNA): TGTGCCAGCAGTCCCTTCACTAGCGGGGGGCCTAATAGCACAGATACGCAGTATTTT.

Of note for this clone: At the DNA level, this CDR3 is encoded by other sequences in the same sample as well. V usage is TRBV12-3 or TRBV12-4 and J usage is TRBJ1-2; maybe TRBD1 (5 bases). V lost 2 bases and J lost 2, with 6 bases in between. This CDR3 comprises 13 residues. CDR3 DNA sequence: TGTGCCAGCAGTTTATCAGGGAACTATGGCTACACCTTC. Protein: CASSLSGNYGYTF.

This clone came up once. V and J are TRBV7-3 and TRBJ2-1; weak D call: TRBD1 (5 bases). V lost 5 bases and J lost 9, with 20 bases in between. The germline gives CDR1 SGHTA, CDR2 FQGTGA. This CDR3 is built from 15 residues. The CDR3 DNA follows: TGTGCCAGCAGCCAGCGTGGGCAGGGCTTGGGTGAGCAGTTCTTC. This gives the protein CASSQRGQGLGEQFF.

The V call is TRBV6-5, the J call TRBJ1-6; D is unresolved. The CDR3 contains 15 residues. CDR1 MNHEY and CDR2 SVGAGI come from the germline V gene. The germline V and J ends were trimmed by 7 bases and 0 bases, with 10 bases remaining between them. The CDR3 nucleotides read TGTGCCAGCACCGGTCCGAGCTCCTATAATTCACCCCTCCACTTT. Protein product: CASTGPSSYNSPLHF.

The rearrangement links TRBV10-3 to TRBJ2-7; TRBD1 matches at 9 bases. The junction had 8 bases not matched to a gene; V was cut back by 6 bases and J by 5 bases. The germline V gene encodes CDR1 ENHRY and CDR2 SYGVKD. The CDR3 covers 14 residues. The CDR3 loop is CAIRPGTGIDEQYF. The CDR3 bases are TGTGCCATCAGGCCCGGGACAGGGATCGACGAGCAGTACTTC.

This clone has just one count. This rearrangement joins TRBV27 to TRBJ2-5; 11 nucleotides line up with TRBD2. The CDR3 has 16 residues. Per the germline V gene, CDR1 is MNHEY and CDR2 is SMNVEV (reference sequence). V lost 0 bases, J lost 5 bases, and 5 bases stayed unmatched. CDR3: CASSLSPSGGRETQYF. The CDR3 DNA sequence: TGTGCCAGCAGTTTATCTCCTAGCGGGGGGAGGGAGACCCAGTACTTC.

This clone was detected only a few times. The J gene is TRBJ1-6, the V gene TRBV7-8; TRBD1 agrees at 9 bases. V lost 4 bases, J lost 10 bases, and 11 bases stayed unmatched. CDR3 length: 16 residues. CDR1 and CDR2 from the germline V gene are SGHVS and FQNEAQ. Written as DNA, the CDR3 is TGTGCCAGCAGCTCACTACCGGGACAGGGCTCCTCACCCCTCCACTTT. Its translation is CASSSLPGQGSSPLHF.

CDR3 amino acids: CASSLGQALSYEQYF. CDR3 bases: TGTGCCAGCAGCCTAGGACAGGCTCTTTCATACGAGCAGTACTTC. This sequence joins TRBV14 and TRBJ2-7; 7 positions match TRBD1. V was pared by 4 bases and J by 4 bases, with 10 bases of the junction left unmatched. This CDR3 region has 15 residues. CDR1 and CDR2 (germline): SGHDN, FVKESK. The full variable domain, completed using reference TRBV14 and TRBJ2-7, is EAGVTQFPSHSVIEKGQTVTLRCDPISGHDNLYWYRRVMGKEIKFLLHFVKESKQDESGMPNNRFLAERTGGTYSTLKVQPAELEDSGVYFCASSLGQALSYEQYFGPGTRLTVT.

V usage is TRBV15 and J usage is TRBJ1-4; TRBD1 matches at 9 bases. V gave up 0 bases and J gave up 0 bases; unmatched junction bases: 11. The CDR3 has 20 amino acids. CDR1 is LNHNV and CDR2 is YYDKDF in the germline V gene (reference sequence). The chain's CDR3 is CATSRETPGTGTATNEKLFF. In nucleotides, the CDR3 is TGTGCCACCAGCAGAGAAACGCCCGGGACAGGGACGGCAACTAATGAAAAACTGTTTTTT.

The V gene is TRBV7-6, the J gene TRBJ1-1; no clear D gene. The CDR3 sequence is 15 residues long. V was trimmed by 5 bases and J by 1 base, leaving 14 bases between them. CDR1 and CDR2 (germline): SGHVS, FNYEAQ. CDR3 sequence reads: CASSQSDGSNTEAFF. Here the CDR3 DNA reads TGTGCCAGCAGCCAATCAGATGGTTCGAACACTGAAGCTTTCTTT.

The rearrangement joins TRBV6-2 or TRBV6-3 to TRBJ1-5, with D possibly TRBD1 on 6 matching bases. The V gene's germline CDR1 is MNHEY and CDR2 SVGEGT. The V end was cut by 6 bases, the J end by 3 bases, with 12 bases between. The CDR3 runs 14 residues. The CDR3 here is CASSPTGFNQPQHF. Here the CDR3 DNA reads TGTGCCAGCAGCCCGACAGGATTCAATCAGCCCCAGCATTTT.